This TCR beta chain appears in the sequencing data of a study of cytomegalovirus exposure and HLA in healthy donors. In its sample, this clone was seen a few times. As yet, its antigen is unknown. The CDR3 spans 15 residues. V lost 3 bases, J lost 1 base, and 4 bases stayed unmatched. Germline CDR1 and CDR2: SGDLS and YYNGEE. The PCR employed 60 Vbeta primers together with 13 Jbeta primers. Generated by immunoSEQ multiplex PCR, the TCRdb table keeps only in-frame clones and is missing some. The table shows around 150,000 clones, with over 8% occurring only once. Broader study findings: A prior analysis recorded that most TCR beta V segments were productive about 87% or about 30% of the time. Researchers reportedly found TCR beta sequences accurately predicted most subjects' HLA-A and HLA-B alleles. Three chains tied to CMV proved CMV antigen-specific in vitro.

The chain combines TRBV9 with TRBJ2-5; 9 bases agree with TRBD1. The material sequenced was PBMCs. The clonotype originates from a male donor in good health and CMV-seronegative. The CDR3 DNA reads TGTGCCAGCAGCGGATGGACAGGGGTCCAAGAGACCCAGTACTTC. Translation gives CASSGWTGVQETQYF.